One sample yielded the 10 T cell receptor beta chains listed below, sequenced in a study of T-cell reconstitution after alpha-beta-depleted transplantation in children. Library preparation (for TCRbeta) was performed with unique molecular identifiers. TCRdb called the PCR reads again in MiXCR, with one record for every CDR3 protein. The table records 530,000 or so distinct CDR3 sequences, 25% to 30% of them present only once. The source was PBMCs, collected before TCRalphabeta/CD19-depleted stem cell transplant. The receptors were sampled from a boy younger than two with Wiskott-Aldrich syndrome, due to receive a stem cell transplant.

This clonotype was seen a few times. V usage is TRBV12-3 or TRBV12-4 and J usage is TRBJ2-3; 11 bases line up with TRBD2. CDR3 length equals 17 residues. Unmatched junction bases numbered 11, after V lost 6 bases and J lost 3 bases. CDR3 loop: CASSQPGLAGRTDTQYF. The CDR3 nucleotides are TGTGCCAGCAGCCAACCCGGACTAGCGGGTCGGACAGATACGCAGTATTTT.

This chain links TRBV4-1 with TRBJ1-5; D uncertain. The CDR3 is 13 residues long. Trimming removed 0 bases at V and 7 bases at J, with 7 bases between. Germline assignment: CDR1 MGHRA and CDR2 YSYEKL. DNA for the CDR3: TGCGCCAGCAGCCAAGATCTTAACCAGCCCCAGCATTTT. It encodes CASSQDLNQPQHF.

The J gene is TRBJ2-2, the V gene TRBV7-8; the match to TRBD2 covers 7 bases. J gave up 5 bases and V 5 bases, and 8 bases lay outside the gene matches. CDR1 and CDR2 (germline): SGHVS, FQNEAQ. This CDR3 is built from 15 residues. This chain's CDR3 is CASSPTSAATGELFF. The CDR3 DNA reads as TGTGCCAGCAGCCCAACTAGCGCAGCGACCGGGGAGCTGTTTTTT.

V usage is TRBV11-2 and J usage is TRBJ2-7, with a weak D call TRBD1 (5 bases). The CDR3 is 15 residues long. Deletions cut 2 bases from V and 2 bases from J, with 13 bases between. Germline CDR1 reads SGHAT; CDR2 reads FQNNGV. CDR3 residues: CASSLFVTVPYEQYF. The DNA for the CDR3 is TGTGCCAGCAGCTTATTTGTGACAGTGCCCTACGAGCAGTACTTC.

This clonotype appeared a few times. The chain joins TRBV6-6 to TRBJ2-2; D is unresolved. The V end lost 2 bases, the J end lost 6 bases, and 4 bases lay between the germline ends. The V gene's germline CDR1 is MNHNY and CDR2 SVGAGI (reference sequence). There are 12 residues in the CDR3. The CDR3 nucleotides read TGTGCCAGCAGTTACCGACCCGGGGAGCTGTTTTTT. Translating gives CASSYRPGELFF.

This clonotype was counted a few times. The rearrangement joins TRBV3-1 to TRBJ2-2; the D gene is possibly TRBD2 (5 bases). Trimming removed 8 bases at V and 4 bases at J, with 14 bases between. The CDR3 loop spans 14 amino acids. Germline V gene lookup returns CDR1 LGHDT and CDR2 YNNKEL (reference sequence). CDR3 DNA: TGTGCCAGCCGGGTGGGAGTGAGCACCGGGGAGCTGTTTTTT. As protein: CASRVGVSTGELFF. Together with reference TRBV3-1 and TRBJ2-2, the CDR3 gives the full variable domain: DTAVSQTPKYLVTQMGNDKSIKCEQNLGHDTMYWYKQDSKKFLKIMFSYNNKELIINETVPNRFSPKSPDKAHLNLHINSLELGDSAVYFCASRVGVSTGELFFGEGSRLTVL.

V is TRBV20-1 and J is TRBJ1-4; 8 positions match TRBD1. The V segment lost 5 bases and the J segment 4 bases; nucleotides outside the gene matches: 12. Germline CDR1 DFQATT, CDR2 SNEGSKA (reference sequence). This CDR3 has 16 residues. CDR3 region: CSAAPGQAGFNEKLFF. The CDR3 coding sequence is TGCAGTGCTGCGCCGGGACAGGCGGGATTTAATGAAAAACTGTTTTTT.

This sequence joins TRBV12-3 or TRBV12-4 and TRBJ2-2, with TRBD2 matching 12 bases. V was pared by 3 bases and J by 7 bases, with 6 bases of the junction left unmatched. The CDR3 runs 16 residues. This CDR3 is CASSLTSGGGIGELFF. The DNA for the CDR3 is TGTGCCAGCAGTTTGACTAGCGGGGGTGGGATCGGGGAGCTGTTTTTT.

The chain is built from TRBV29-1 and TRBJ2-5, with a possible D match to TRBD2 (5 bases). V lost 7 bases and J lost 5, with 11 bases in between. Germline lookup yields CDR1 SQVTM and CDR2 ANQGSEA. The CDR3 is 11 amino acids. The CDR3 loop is CSAGVAETQYF. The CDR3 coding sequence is TGCAGCGCCGGAGTAGCGGAGACCCAGTACTTC. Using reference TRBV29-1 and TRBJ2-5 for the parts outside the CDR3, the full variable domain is SAVISQKPSRDICQRGTSLTIQCQVDSQVTMMFWYRQQPGQSLTLIATANQGSEATYESGFVIDKFPISRPNLTFSTLTVSNMSPEDSSIYLCSAGVAETQYFGPGTRLLVL.

This CDR3 is CASSSPGQGSKNIQYF. CDR3 coding DNA: TGTGCCAGCAGTTCTCCGGGACAGGGATCAAAAAACATTCAGTACTTC. J is TRBJ2-4 and V is TRBV28; 9 bases agree with TRBD1. The CDR3 has 16 amino acids. Germline CDR1 reads MDHEN; CDR2 reads SYDVKM. V dropped 4 bases and J dropped 4; count of bases not matched to a gene: 8.